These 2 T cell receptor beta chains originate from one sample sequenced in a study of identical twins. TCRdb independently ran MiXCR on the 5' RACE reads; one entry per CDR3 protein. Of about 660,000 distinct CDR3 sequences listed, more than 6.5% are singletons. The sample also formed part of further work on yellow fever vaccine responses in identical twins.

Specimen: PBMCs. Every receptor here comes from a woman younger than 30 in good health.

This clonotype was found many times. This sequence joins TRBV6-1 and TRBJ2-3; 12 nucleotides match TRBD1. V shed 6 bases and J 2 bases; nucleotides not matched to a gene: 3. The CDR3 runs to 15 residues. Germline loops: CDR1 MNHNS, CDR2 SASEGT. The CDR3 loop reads CASRMGQGATDTQYF. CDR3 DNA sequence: TGTGCCAGCAGAATGGGACAGGGGGCCACAGATACGCAGTATTTT.

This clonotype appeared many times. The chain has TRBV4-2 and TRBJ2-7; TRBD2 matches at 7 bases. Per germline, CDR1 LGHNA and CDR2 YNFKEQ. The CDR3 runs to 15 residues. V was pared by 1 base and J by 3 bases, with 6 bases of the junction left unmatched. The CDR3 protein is CASSQVREDYYEQYF. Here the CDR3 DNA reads TGTGCCAGCAGCCAAGTACGGGAGGATTACTACGAGCAGTACTTC.